Listed below are T cell receptor beta chains from one sample, sequenced in a study of CD8 T cells in Susac syndrome. One entry per CDR3 protein results from TCRdb running MiXCR on the immunoSEQ multiplex PCR reads. The sample includes hundreds of thousands of distinct CDR3 sequences, 75% to 90% of them seen just once. Sample: CD8+ T cells from PBMCs. All receptors derive from a human donor with multiple sclerosis. CDR3s include the opening cysteine and the closing phenylalanine or tryptophan. Each record gives: CDR3 protein, CDR3 DNA, clone size, V gene, D gene, J gene. D genes are given only for firm matches. Clone sizes are given selectively: once, few, many, or a class where the clone is expanded.

CDR3 protein: CASSPQQGLNTEAFF; CDR3 DNA: TGCGCCAGCAGCCCCCAGCAGGGGTTGAACACTGAAGCTTTCTTT; clone size: .; V gene: TRBV4-1; D gene: .; J gene: TRBJ1-1
CDR3 protein: CSVPSGGEETQYF; CDR3 DNA: TGCAGTGTCCCTAGCGGGGGGGAAGAGACCCAGTACTTC; clone size: .; V gene: TRBV20-1; D gene: TRBD2; J gene: TRBJ2-5
CDR3 protein: CASGQENTEAFF; CDR3 DNA: TGTGCCAGCGGGCAGGAGAACACTGAAGCTTTCTTT; clone size: few; V gene: TRBV6-1; D gene: .; J gene: TRBJ1-1
CDR3 protein: CASNWSPGGELFF; CDR3 DNA: TGTGCCAGCAATTGGTCCCCGGGCGGGGAGCTGTTTTTT; clone size: .; V gene: TRBV2; D gene: .; J gene: TRBJ2-2
CDR3 protein: CASSPLRRYYQETQYF; CDR3 DNA: TGTGCCAGCAGTCCCCTTCGGCGATACTACCAAGAGACCCAGTACTTC; clone size: .; V gene: TRBV27; D gene: .; J gene: TRBJ2-5
CDR3 protein: CASSPGTLPYEQYF; CDR3 DNA: TGTGCCAGTAGTCCGGGGACTCTTCCCTACGAGCAGTACTTC; clone size: .; V gene: TRBV19; D gene: .; J gene: TRBJ2-7
CDR3 protein: CASSHGLGGSYEQYF; CDR3 DNA: TGCGCCAGCAGCCATGGGCTGGGTGGGTCCTACGAGCAGTACTTC; clone size: .; V gene: TRBV4-1; D gene: .; J gene: TRBJ2-7
CDR3 protein: CASSIGTSGFLQETQYF; CDR3 DNA: TGCGCCAGCAGTATCGGGACTAGCGGATTCCTCCAAGAGACCCAGTACTTC; clone size: .; V gene: TRBV5-1; D gene: TRBD2; J gene: TRBJ2-5
CDR3 protein: CASSPTPVPRGDTGELFF; CDR3 DNA: TGTGCCAGCAGCCCCACCCCAGTACCTCGGGGAGACACCGGGGAGCTGTTTTTT; clone size: .; V gene: TRBV11-3; D gene: .; J gene: TRBJ2-2
CDR3 protein: CASSQERGSTDMQYF; CDR3 DNA: TGCGCCAGCAGCCAAGAGCGTGGGAGCACAGATATGCAGTATTTT; clone size: .; V gene: TRBV4-1; D gene: .; J gene: TRBJ2-3
CDR3 protein: CASRVRDRPFGGYTF; CDR3 DNA: TGTGCCAGCAGGGTGCGGGACAGGCCCTTCGGAGGCTACACCTTC; clone size: .; V gene: TRBV27; D gene: TRBD1; J gene: TRBJ1-2
CDR3 protein: CASSLSWGAGISDYGYTF; CDR3 DNA: TGTGCCAGCAGCTTGTCATGGGGGGCGGGTATAAGTGACTATGGCTACACCTTC; clone size: .; V gene: TRBV5-6; D gene: .; J gene: TRBJ1-2
CDR3 protein: CASSFETSTNEKLFF; CDR3 DNA: TGCGCCAGCAGCTTTGAGACATCAACTAATGAAAAACTGTTTTTT; clone size: once; V gene: TRBV5-1; D gene: .; J gene: TRBJ1-4
CDR3 protein: CASSLLSASGGLYQETQYF; CDR3 DNA: TGTGCCAGCAGTTTATTATCGGCTAGCGGGGGCCTGTACCAAGAGACCCAGTACTTC; clone size: .; V gene: TRBV12-3/TRBV12-4; D gene: TRBD2; J gene: TRBJ2-5
CDR3 protein: CSAPQGNEQYF; CDR3 DNA: TGCAGCGCCCCCCAGGGGAACGAGCAGTACTTC; clone size: few; V gene: TRBV29-1; D gene: .; J gene: TRBJ2-7
CDR3 protein: CASSPGHPRNTEAFF; CDR3 DNA: TGTGCCAGCAGTCCCGGACACCCGAGGAACACTGAAGCTTTCTTT; clone size: .; V gene: TRBV12-3/TRBV12-4; D gene: .; J gene: TRBJ1-1
CDR3 protein: CATSPSGWGDEQFF; CDR3 DNA: TGTGCCACCAGCCCCTCGGGCTGGGGGGATGAGCAGTTCTTC; clone size: .; V gene: TRBV24-1; D gene: .; J gene: TRBJ2-1
CDR3 protein: CASSLGPGQGPNEQYF; CDR3 DNA: TGCGCCAGCAGCTTGGGTCCCGGACAGGGTCCCAACGAGCAGTACTTC; clone size: .; V gene: TRBV5-1; D gene: TRBD1; J gene: TRBJ2-7
CDR3 protein: CASSHTASDRADYEQYF; CDR3 DNA: TGCGCCAGCAGCCACACGGCTTCTGACAGGGCCGACTACGAGCAGTACTTC; clone size: .; V gene: TRBV4-1; D gene: TRBD1; J gene: TRBJ2-7
CDR3 protein: CASSLQPGLAGVREQFF; CDR3 DNA: TGTGCCAGCAGTCTCCAGCCGGGACTAGCGGGGGTGCGTGAGCAGTTCTTC; clone size: .; V gene: TRBV27; D gene: TRBD2; J gene: TRBJ2-1
CDR3 protein: CASSFLSLGLAGYNEQFF; CDR3 DNA: TGTGCCAGCAGTTTTCTTAGTCTGGGGCTAGCGGGCTACAATGAGCAGTTCTTC; clone size: .; V gene: TRBV27; D gene: TRBD2; J gene: TRBJ2-1
CDR3 protein: CASSQDKRTGHSPLHF; CDR3 DNA: TGCGCCAGCAGCCAAGATAAGCGGACAGGCCATTCACCCCTCCACTTT; clone size: .; V gene: TRBV4-1; D gene: TRBD1; J gene: TRBJ1-6
CDR3 protein: CASSDSSGAYNEQFF; CDR3 DNA: TGTGCCAGTAGTGATTCTAGCGGGGCCTACAATGAGCAGTTCTTC; clone size: few; V gene: TRBV19; D gene: TRBD2; J gene: TRBJ2-1
CDR3 protein: CASSQTSGRGTQYF; CDR3 DNA: TGCGCCAGCAGCCAAACTAGCGGGAGAGGTACGCAGTATTTT; clone size: .; V gene: TRBV4-1; D gene: TRBD2; J gene: TRBJ2-3
CDR3 protein: CASTLSGQGATNEKLFF; CDR3 DNA: TGTGCCAGCACCCTTTCAGGACAGGGGGCAACTAATGAAAAACTGTTTTTT; clone size: once; V gene: TRBV6-1; D gene: TRBD1; J gene: TRBJ1-4
CDR3 protein: CASSLSLVGGNYGYTF; CDR3 DNA: TGTGCCAGCAGCCTGAGTCTGGTCGGCGGAAACTATGGCTACACCTTC; clone size: .; V gene: TRBV13; D gene: .; J gene: TRBJ1-2
CDR3 protein: CASSPPGAQETQYF; CDR3 DNA: TGTGCCAGCAGCCCCCCGGGGGCCCAAGAGACCCAGTACTTC; clone size: once; V gene: TRBV11-2; D gene: .; J gene: TRBJ2-5
CDR3 protein: CASSLGPGRNTEAFF; CDR3 DNA: TGTGCCAGCAGTCTGGGGCCGGGTCGGAACACTGAAGCTTTCTTT; clone size: few; V gene: TRBV6-1; D gene: .; J gene: TRBJ1-1
CDR3 protein: CASSDGAFNEQFF; CDR3 DNA: TGTGCCAGCAGTGACGGGGCTTTCAATGAGCAGTTCTTC; clone size: .; V gene: TRBV2; D gene: .; J gene: TRBJ2-1
CDR3 protein: CASSHQSSSGGQETQYF; CDR3 DNA: TGTGCCAGCAGCCACCAAAGTTCTAGCGGGGGTCAAGAGACCCAGTACTTC; clone size: few; V gene: TRBV4-2; D gene: TRBD2; J gene: TRBJ2-5
CDR3 protein: CASSSSHRDGAYEQYF; CDR3 DNA: TGTGCCAGCAGCTCATCCCACCGGGACGGAGCCTACGAGCAGTACTTC; clone size: .; V gene: TRBV7-2; D gene: .; J gene: TRBJ2-7
CDR3 protein: CASSETSGGSFIEQFF; CDR3 DNA: TGTGCCAGCAGCGAAACTAGCGGGGGCTCCTTTATTGAGCAGTTCTTC; clone size: .; V gene: TRBV7-9; D gene: TRBD2; J gene: TRBJ2-1
CDR3 protein: CASSLTSGGAIDEQYF; CDR3 DNA: TGTGCCAGCAGCTTGACTAGCGGGGGGGCAATAGACGAGCAGTACTTC; clone size: .; V gene: TRBV7-2; D gene: TRBD2; J gene: TRBJ2-7
CDR3 protein: CASSSGTFSYTDTQYF; CDR3 DNA: TGCGCCAGCAGCTCGGGGACGTTTAGCTACACAGATACGCAGTATTTT; clone size: .; V gene: TRBV5-1; D gene: .; J gene: TRBJ2-3
CDR3 protein: CASSQGTFVVEQYF; CDR3 DNA: TGCGCCAGCAGCCAAGGGACTTTTGTGGTCGAGCAGTACTTC; clone size: .; V gene: TRBV4-1; D gene: .; J gene: TRBJ2-7
CDR3 protein: CSARDHAARVTDTQYF; CDR3 DNA: TGCAGTGCTAGAGACCATGCAGCGCGGGTCACAGATACGCAGTATTTT; clone size: .; V gene: TRBV20-1; D gene: .; J gene: TRBJ2-3
CDR3 protein: CSVDIPRQGLDYGYTF; CDR3 DNA: TGCAGCGTTGATATTCCGAGACAGGGTCTGGACTATGGCTACACCTTC; clone size: .; V gene: TRBV29-1; D gene: TRBD1; J gene: TRBJ1-2
CDR3 protein: CASSPWDRASHTEAFF; CDR3 DNA: TGTGCCAGCAGCCCCTGGGACAGAGCGAGCCACACTGAAGCTTTCTTT; clone size: .; V gene: TRBV11-2; D gene: TRBD1; J gene: TRBJ1-1
CDR3 protein: CASSQESGYEQYF; CDR3 DNA: TGCGCCAGCAGCCAAGAAAGCGGCTACGAGCAGTACTTC; clone size: few; V gene: TRBV4-1; D gene: .; J gene: TRBJ2-7
CDR3 protein: CASSLTGQGGWEQYF; CDR3 DNA: TGTGCCAGCAGTTTGACAGGACAGGGAGGATGGGAGCAGTACTTC; clone size: .; V gene: TRBV27; D gene: TRBD1; J gene: TRBJ2-7
CDR3 protein: CASSPSSPPATNEKLFF; CDR3 DNA: TGTGCCAGCTCACCAAGTAGTCCACCGGCAACTAATGAAAAACTGTTTTTT; clone size: .; V gene: TRBV18; D gene: .; J gene: TRBJ1-4
CDR3 protein: CASSGTGGPTEAFF; CDR3 DNA: TGCGCCAGCAGCGGAACAGGGGGCCCCACTGAAGCTTTCTTT; clone size: .; V gene: TRBV5-1; D gene: TRBD1; J gene: TRBJ1-1
CDR3 protein: CASSGSGTVSYEQYF; CDR3 DNA: TGTGCCAGCAGCGGATCCGGGACAGTCTCCTACGAGCAGTACTTC; clone size: .; V gene: TRBV7-9; D gene: TRBD1; J gene: TRBJ2-7
CDR3 protein: CASLRGPGNTIYF; CDR3 DNA: TGTGCCAGTCTAAGGGGTCCCGGAAACACCATATATTTT; clone size: once; V gene: TRBV7-9; D gene: .; J gene: TRBJ1-3
CDR3 protein: CAINVGGGEQYF; CDR3 DNA: TGTGCCATCAACGTCGGGGGTGGCGAGCAGTACTTC; clone size: few; V gene: TRBV10-3; D gene: .; J gene: TRBJ2-7